The 10 T cell receptor beta chains presented below share a single source sample, sequenced in a study of blood T cell repertoires in COVID-19. Clones were sequenced by immunoSEQ multiplex PCR, and TCRdb holds only the in-frame ones, with some missing. The sample carries about 400,000 clones, roughly 91% recorded once. The specimen was PBMCs or T cells enriched from blood (not recorded which). Receptors were obtained from a woman aged 25 to 39 who had recovered from COVID-19.

This clone has just one count. The rearrangement joins TRBV7-3 to TRBJ2-2; perhaps TRBD2 as D (5 bases). The CDR3 runs 16 residues. Trimming cost V 4 bases and J 3 bases, with 15 bases left between them. Germline values: CDR1 SGHTA, CDR2 FQGTGA. This chain's CDR3 is CASSSQSSPDTGELFF. CDR3 bases: TGTGCCAGCAGCTCTCAATCTAGCCCCGACACCGGGGAGCTGTTTTTT.

The J gene is TRBJ2-2, the V gene TRBV6-4; the D is unclear. CDR1 and CDR2 from the germline V gene are MRHNA and SNTAGT. This CDR3 region has 14 residues. Trimming left V 4 bases short and J 1 base short, with 7 bases between. In nucleotides, the CDR3 is TGTGCCAGCAGTGGGCAGATGAACACCGGGGAGCTGTTTTTT. Its protein product is CASSGQMNTGELFF.

The V gene is TRBV10-2, the J gene TRBJ1-2, with a possible D match to TRBD1 (6 bases). This CDR3 has 15 residues. Per the germline V gene, CDR1 is WSHSY and CDR2 is SAAADI. The germline V and J ends were trimmed by 0 bases and 4 bases, with 12 bases remaining between them. Here the CDR3 reads CASSESSGHSYGYTF. The CDR3 region has the DNA TGCGCCAGCAGTGAGTCGTCGGGACATAGCTATGGCTACACCTTC.

Turning to this clone: Other DNA variants within this sample encode the same CDR3. The chain is built from TRBV18 and TRBJ1-6; maybe TRBD1 (5 bases). CDR3 size: 17 residues. CDR1 is KGHSH and CDR2 is LQKENI in the germline V gene. V was trimmed by 2 bases and J by 0 bases, leaving 11 bases between them. The CDR3, as DNA: TGTGCCAGCTCACCATTGACAGCGAGCTCCTATAATTCACCCCTCCACTTT. Encoded protein: CASSPLTASSYNSPLHF. Based on the CDR3 plus reference TRBV18 and TRBJ1-6, the full variable domain is NAGVMQNPRHLVRRRGQEARLRCSPMKGHSHVYWYRQLPEEGLKFMVYLQKENIIDESGMPKERFSAEFPKEGPSILRIQQVVRGDSAAYFCASSPLTASSYNSPLHFGNGTRLTVT.

The chain carries TRBV29-1 and TRBJ1-2; D unclear. The V and J ends lost 6 bases and 5 bases respectively, with 16 bases between them. There are 13 residues in the CDR3. CDR1 is SQVTM and CDR2 is ANQGSEA in the germline V gene. CDR3 nucleotide sequence: TGCAGCGTCCTATTGGGCCGAACTTATGGCTACACCTTC. The encoded protein is CSVLLGRTYGYTF.

The chain combines TRBV7-9 with TRBJ2-2; D may be TRBD1 (6 bases). The CDR3 contains 13 residues. Germline V gives CDR1 SEHNR, CDR2 FQNEAQ (reference sequence). V was trimmed by 5 bases and J by 8 bases, leaving 12 bases between them. CDR3 residues: CASSETGQGELFF. CDR3 in DNA: TGTGCCAGCAGCGAAACTGGACAGGGGGAGCTGTTTTTT. The full variable domain, rest sourced from reference TRBV7-9 and TRBJ2-2, is DTGVSQNPRHKITKRGQNVTFRCDPISEHNRLYWYRQTLGQGPEFLTYFQNEAQLEKSRLLSDRFSAERPKGSFSTLEIQRTEQGDSAMYLCASSETGQGELFFGEGSRLTVL.

CDR3 protein: CASSLVPSGGPQGETQYF. The CDR3 nucleotides read TGTGCCAGCAGCTTAGTACCTAGCGGGGGACCCCAGGGGGAGACCCAGTACTTC. The rearrangement links TRBV7-2 to TRBJ2-5, with TRBD2 matching over 10 bases. Losses at the gene ends were 1 base for V and 5 bases for J; bases not matched to a gene: 13. The germline CDR1 and CDR2 sequences are SGHTA and FQGNSA. The CDR3 is 18 amino acids.

This clone occurred once. The chain uses TRBV3-1 (or the pseudogene TRBV3-2) and TRBJ2-7; 12 bases are a match to TRBD2. CDR1 LGHDT and CDR2 YNNKEL come from the germline V gene (reference sequence). This CDR3 is 15 amino acids long. J was trimmed by 2 bases and V by 5 bases; bases with no gene match: 4. The CDR3, as DNA: TGTGCCAGCAGCGGCCGACTAGCGGGAGCCTACGAGCAGTACTTC. It specifies CASSGRLAGAYEQYF.

The rearrangement uses TRBV29-1 and TRBJ2-7; TRBD1 aligns across 7 bases. J lost 6 bases, V lost 4 bases, and 6 bases had no gene match. CDR3 size: 12 residues. CDR1 and CDR2 from the germline V gene are SQVTM and ANQGSEA. The CDR3 DNA reads TGCAGCGTTGGGACAGGCTCGACCGAGCAGTACTTC. Its translation: CSVGTGSTEQYF.

The genes are TRBV5-1 and TRBJ2-6; tentatively, D is TRBD2 (5 bases). V lost 1 base to trimming and J lost 5 bases, with 16 bases between them. This CDR3 has 17 residues. Germline V CDR1 and CDR2: SGHRS, YFSETQ. The DNA of the CDR3 is TGCGCCAGCAGCTTGAGCGGCCGGAAGGGTCGGGCCAACGTCCTGACTTTC. As protein: CASSLSGRKGRANVLTF.